Described below is a single T cell receptor (beta chain) sequence and its context. The entry originates in a study of blood T cell repertoires in COVID-19. Whole-study context: Samples of COVID-19 (acute and convalescent) were obtained from the United States, Italy and Spain. PBMCs, B-cell-depleted T cells, or T cells were the source of the cDNA or gDNA that made up the material.

V lost 4 bases, J lost 1 base, and 5 bases stayed unmatched. The CDR3 contains 14 residues. The germline CDR1 and CDR2 sequences are SGHRS and YFSETQ. Study processing details: Amplified reference gene primers provided the basis for estimating nucleated cell counts. Sequenced by immunoSEQ multiplex PCR; TCRdb stores in-frame clones only, minus some. The V and J calls and clone size come from that table; D and trimming were worked out from the DNA. The sample has some 190,000 clones; more than 80% are singletons. The chain is built from TRBV5-1 and TRBJ2-7, with 7 bases aligning to TRBD1. Material for sequencing was peripheral blood. The TCR was taken from a woman in her sixties or seventies with acute or convalescent COVID-19. CDR3 DNA sequence: TGCGCCAGCAGCGACAGGACAGGATCCTACGAGCAGTACTTC. Its protein is CASSDRTGSYEQYF.